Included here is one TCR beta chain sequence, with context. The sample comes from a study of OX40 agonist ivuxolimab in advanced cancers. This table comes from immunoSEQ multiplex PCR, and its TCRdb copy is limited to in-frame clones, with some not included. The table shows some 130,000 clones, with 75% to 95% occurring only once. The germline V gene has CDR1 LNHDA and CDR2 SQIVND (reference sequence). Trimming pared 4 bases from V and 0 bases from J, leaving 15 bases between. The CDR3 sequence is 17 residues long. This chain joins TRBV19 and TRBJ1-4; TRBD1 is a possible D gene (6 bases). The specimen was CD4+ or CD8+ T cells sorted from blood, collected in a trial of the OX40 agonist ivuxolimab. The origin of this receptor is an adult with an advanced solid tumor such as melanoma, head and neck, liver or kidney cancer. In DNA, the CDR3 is TGTGCCAGTAGTACTGGGGCAGGGGCCCCAACTAATGAAAAACTGTTTTTT. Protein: CASSTGAGAPTNEKLFF.